This T cell receptor beta chain was obtained from a study of cytomegalovirus exposure and HLA in healthy donors. Germline lookup yields CDR1 MNHEY and CDR2 SVGAGI. This CDR3 comprises 15 residues. The ends lost 0 bases at V and 6 bases at J; junction bases unmatched: 5. The PCR used 60 Vbeta and 13 Jbeta primers. Generated by immunoSEQ multiplex PCR, the TCRdb table keeps only in-frame clones and is missing some. In the table there are around 130,000 clones, around 71% of which are singletons. The sequence came from a woman aged 55-75 years in good health and CMV-seropositive. The source material was PBMCs. The genes are TRBV6-5 and TRBJ1-1; TRBD1 aligns across 9 bases. CDR3 loop: CASSYSRQGDSEAFF. CDR3 DNA sequence: TGTGCCAGCAGTTACTCGCGACAGGGGGACTCTGAAGCTTTCTTT.